This entry is about one T cell receptor beta chain. The antigen is undetermined. The sample has other DNA sequences that encode this CDR3 too. This entry belongs to a study of beta chain features in type 1 diabetes. Germline CDR1 is GTSNPN and CDR2 is SVGIG (reference sequence). The ends lost 0 bases at V and 5 bases at J; junction bases unmatched: 3. This CDR3 comprises 13 residues. Expressed TCRB transcripts were sequenced after all isolated RNA was converted to cDNA. Profiled with immunoSEQ multiplex PCR; TCRdb holds only in-frame clones, not every one. The data show around 250,000 clones, 11% to 15% seen once. Regarding the study as a whole: Across all four CD4+ subsets, people with type 1 diabetes showed modestly shorter TCRB CDR3s. For cells with high TCR expression, cDNA sequencing could yield over-representation. Patients' naive, central memory and regulatory TCRB repertoires appeared more alike than those of healthy donors. At VDJ recombination sites, type 1 diabetes patients had fewer insertions and more deleted nucleotides.

Cell sorting via CD45RO/CCR7/CD25/CD127/CD95/CD27 was performed to obtain CD4+ naive, central memory, regulatory and stem cell-like memory cells. This chain connects TRBV30 to TRBJ1-2; 7 bases are shared with TRBD1. The specimen was naive CD4+ T cells from blood. The sequence derives from a man younger than 40 with type 1 diabetes. CDR3: CAWSVRRGYGYTF. Here the CDR3 DNA reads TGTGCCTGGAGTGTACGCAGGGGGTATGGCTACACCTTC. The full variable domain, with the rest looked up from reference TRBV30 and TRBJ1-2, is SQTIHQWPATLVQPVGSPLSLECTVEGTSNPNLYWYRQAAGRGLQLLFYSVGIGQISSEVPQNLSASRPQDRQFILSSKKLLLSDSGFYLCAWSVRRGYGYTFGSGTRLTVV.